This T cell receptor beta chain stems from a study of post-analysis software for immune sequencing data. Turning to the study itself: Relapsing-remitting, secondary progressive and progressive-relapsing multiple sclerosis courses were included.

Germline-derived CDR1 and CDR2 are DFQATT and SNEGSKA (reference sequence). V was cut by 6 bases and J by 6 bases, with 17 bases left in between. This CDR3 spans 13 amino acids. Incorporated into the TCR beta cDNA libraries were unique molecular identifiers, which served to reduce PCR and sequencing biases. Each CDR3 protein gets one entry after TCRdb re-called the PCR reads with MiXCR. The sample lists 600,000 to 750,000 distinct CDR3 sequences, roughly three fifths seen once, with about 11% in the top ten. As regards this clonotype: Antigen specificity is unknown.

Overall study findings and caveats: Included in a set of five TRBV segments more frequent in patients than controls were TRBV5-6, TRBV5-1 and TRBV20-1.

Sequencing was carried out using blood. The source of this sequence is a girl aged 2 to 10 with multiple sclerosis. V and J are TRBV20-1 and TRBJ1-2; D is unresolved. The DNA of the CDR3 is TGCAGTGCGCCCCGGTCTCCCTTGGATGGCTACACCTTC. This gives the protein CSAPRSPLDGYTF.